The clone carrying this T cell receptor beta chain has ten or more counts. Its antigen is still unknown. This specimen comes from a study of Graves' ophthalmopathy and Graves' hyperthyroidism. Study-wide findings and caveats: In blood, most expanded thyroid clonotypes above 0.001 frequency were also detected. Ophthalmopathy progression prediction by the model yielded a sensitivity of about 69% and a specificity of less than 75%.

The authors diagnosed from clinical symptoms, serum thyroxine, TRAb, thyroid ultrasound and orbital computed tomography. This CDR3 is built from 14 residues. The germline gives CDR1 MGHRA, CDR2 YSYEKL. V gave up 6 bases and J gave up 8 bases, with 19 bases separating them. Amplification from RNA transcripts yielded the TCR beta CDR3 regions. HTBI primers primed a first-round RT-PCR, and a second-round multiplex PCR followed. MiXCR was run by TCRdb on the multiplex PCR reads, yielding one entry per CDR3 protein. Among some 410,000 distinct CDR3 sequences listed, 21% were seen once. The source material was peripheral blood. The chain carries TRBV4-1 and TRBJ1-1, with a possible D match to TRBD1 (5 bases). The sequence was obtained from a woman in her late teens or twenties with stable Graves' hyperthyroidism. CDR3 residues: CASSPMTLKGEAFF. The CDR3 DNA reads TGCGCCAGCAGTCCCATGACTCTAAAGGGGGAAGCTTTCTTT.